Below, 11 T cell receptor beta chains from the same sample are listed, as sequenced in a study of immune evolution from preneoplasia to lung adenocarcinoma. Produced via immunoSEQ multiplex PCR; TCRdb's table is partial and in-frame only. This sample has thousands of clones; approximately 83% occur once, and the top ten carry less than 9.5%. The sample was FFPE adjacent normal lung tissue. All receptors come from a person aged 70 to 85 with lung adenocarcinoma.

The V call is TRBV6-1, the J call TRBJ2-7; 9 bases are shared with TRBD2. CDR1 is MNHNS and CDR2 is SASEGT in the germline V gene. With 0 bases clipped from V and 0 bases from J, the junction kept 0 bases outside the gene matches. This CDR3 has 15 residues. The CDR3: CASSEASGSSYEQYF. The CDR3 DNA is TGTGCCAGCAGTGAAGCTAGCGGGAGCTCCTACGAGCAGTACTTC.

The CDR3 region has the DNA TGCAGTGCCGTTTTGACAACTGAAGCTTTCTTT. Translated: CSAVLTTEAFF. The V and J genes are TRBV20-1 and TRBJ1-1; D call uncertain. CDR3 length: 11 residues. The ends were cut back, 6 bases at V and 5 bases at J, with 10 bases in the middle. Germline CDR1 reads DFQATT; CDR2 reads SNEGSKA (reference sequence).

This clone was detected a few times. The chain has TRBV7-2 and TRBJ1-5, with 7 bases matching TRBD1. Losses at the gene ends were 2 bases for V and 0 bases for J; bases not matched to a gene: 4. The CDR3 extends over 16 amino acids. Germline CDR1 and CDR2: SGHTA and FQGNSA. In nucleotides, the CDR3 is TGTGCCAGCAGCTTATCTACAGGGGATAGCAATCAGCCCCAGCATTTT. It specifies CASSLSTGDSNQPQHF.

The CDR3 protein is CASSPSRGVGYEQYF. The CDR3 DNA reads as TGTGCCAGCTCACCATCTAGGGGGGTTGGGTACGAGCAGTACTTC. The chain recombines TRBV18 with TRBJ2-7; D is possibly TRBD1 or TRBD2 (6 bases each). CDR3 length: 15 amino acids. Germline V gene data show CDR1 as KGHSH and CDR2 as LQKENI. V lost 2 bases, J lost 4 bases, and 15 bases lay in between. The entire variable domain, with the rest obtained from reference TRBV18 and TRBJ2-7, is as follows: NAGVMQNPRHLVRRRGQEARLRCSPMKGHSHVYWYRQLPEEGLKFMVYLQKENIIDESGMPKERFSAEFPKEGPSILRIQQVVRGDSAAYFCASSPSRGVGYEQYFGPGTRLTVT.

The chain carries TRBV6-1 and TRBJ2-2; a possible D gene is TRBD2 (6 bases). The CDR3 covers 14 residues. Trimming took 9 bases from V and 5 from J, leaving 16 bases between them. The germline V gene encodes CDR1 MNHNS and CDR2 SASEGT. CDR3 residues: CASLWGDKTGELFF. CDR3 coding DNA: TGTGCCAGTCTGTGGGGGGATAAGACCGGGGAGCTGTTTTTT.

This rearrangement joins TRBV29-1 to TRBJ1-2; D remains unclear. V lost 4 bases to trimming and J lost 1 base, with 4 bases between them. Germline CDR1 SQVTM, CDR2 ANQGSEA. The CDR3 has 11 residues. CDR3 nucleotides: TGCAGCGTTGGGGTTAACTATGGCTACACCTTC. It codes for CSVGVNYGYTF.

The gene calls are TRBV7-2 and TRBJ2-7; 11 nucleotides agree with TRBD2. The CDR3 length is 14 residues. Germline V lookup: CDR1 SGHTA, CDR2 FQGNSA. The V and J ends lost 5 bases and 5 bases, in that order; junction bases with no gene match: 5. The CDR3 DNA reads TGTGCCAGCAGCCTTAGCGGGAGGGGTAACGAGCAGTACTTC. As protein: CASSLSGRGNEQYF.

As concerns this clone: A junction boundary mismatches the germline segment, possibly from a read error. The chain carries TRBV29-1 and TRBJ1-2; D is unclear. Germline CDR1 is SQVTM and CDR2 is ANQGSEA. This CDR3 is built from 11 residues. Written as DNA, the CDR3 is TGTAGCGTTGAGGCGCTCTATGGCTACACCTTC. The encoded protein is CSVEALYGYTF.

This clone occurred once. V is TRBV6-5 and J is TRBJ2-5; D is uncertain. CDR3 length: 13 residues. Germline CDR1 and CDR2: MNHEY and SVGAGI. Trimming cost V 5 bases and J 2 bases, with 9 bases left between them. CDR3: CASSPPAQETQYF. Here the CDR3 DNA reads TGTGCCAGCAGTCCCCCCGCACAAGAGACCCAGTACTTC.

The chain links TRBV28 to TRBJ1-5, with 7 bases matching TRBD1. CDR3 size: 16 residues. Trimming cost V 6 bases and J 1 base; bases outside gene matches: 9. Germline-derived CDR1 and CDR2 are MDHEN and SYDVKM. Here the CDR3 DNA reads TGTGCCAGCAGCTCCTACAGGGGCCGGAGCAATCAGCCCCAGCATTTT. It is translated as CASSSYRGRSNQPQHF.

The chain recombines TRBV7-9 with TRBJ1-5; TRBD1 might be the D (5 bases). Germline V gene sequence: CDR1 SEHNR, CDR2 FQNEAQ (reference sequence). This CDR3 is built from 12 residues. V was cut by 5 bases and J by 6 bases, with 8 bases left in between. CDR3 loop: CASSRGGQPQHF. The CDR3 region has the DNA TGTGCCAGCAGCAGGGGTGGTCAGCCCCAGCATTTT.